This T cell receptor beta chain was retrieved from a study of cytomegalovirus exposure and HLA in healthy donors. Study outcomes and limitations: When the data were analyzed later, several of the most significant clusters appeared to be linked to common viral pathogens. Per a prior analysis, the majority of TCR beta V segments were productive roughly 87% or roughly 30% of the time. The authors listed 164 TCR beta chains as cytomegalovirus-associated.

It was with 60 Vbeta and 13 Jbeta primers that the PCR ran. Only in-frame clones appear in the TCRdb table, and some are missing; sequencing was by immunoSEQ multiplex PCR. The data show over 100,000 clones, with about 74% seen just once and roughly 2.5% held by the top ten. With respect to this clone: The antigen is undetermined.

Germline CDR1 and CDR2: SQVTM and ANQGSEA. The CDR3 consists of 13 residues. The ends lost 6 bases at V and 5 bases at J; junction bases unmatched: 9. This TCR was sampled from a female donor in good health and CMV-seronegative. V and J are TRBV29-1 and TRBJ2-7, with 8 bases fitting TRBD1. Sequenced input: PBMCs. CDR3 nucleotide sequence: TGCAGCGTGAAAGAACAGGGGGGCCACGAGCAGTACTTC. This sequence encodes CSVKEQGGHEQYF.